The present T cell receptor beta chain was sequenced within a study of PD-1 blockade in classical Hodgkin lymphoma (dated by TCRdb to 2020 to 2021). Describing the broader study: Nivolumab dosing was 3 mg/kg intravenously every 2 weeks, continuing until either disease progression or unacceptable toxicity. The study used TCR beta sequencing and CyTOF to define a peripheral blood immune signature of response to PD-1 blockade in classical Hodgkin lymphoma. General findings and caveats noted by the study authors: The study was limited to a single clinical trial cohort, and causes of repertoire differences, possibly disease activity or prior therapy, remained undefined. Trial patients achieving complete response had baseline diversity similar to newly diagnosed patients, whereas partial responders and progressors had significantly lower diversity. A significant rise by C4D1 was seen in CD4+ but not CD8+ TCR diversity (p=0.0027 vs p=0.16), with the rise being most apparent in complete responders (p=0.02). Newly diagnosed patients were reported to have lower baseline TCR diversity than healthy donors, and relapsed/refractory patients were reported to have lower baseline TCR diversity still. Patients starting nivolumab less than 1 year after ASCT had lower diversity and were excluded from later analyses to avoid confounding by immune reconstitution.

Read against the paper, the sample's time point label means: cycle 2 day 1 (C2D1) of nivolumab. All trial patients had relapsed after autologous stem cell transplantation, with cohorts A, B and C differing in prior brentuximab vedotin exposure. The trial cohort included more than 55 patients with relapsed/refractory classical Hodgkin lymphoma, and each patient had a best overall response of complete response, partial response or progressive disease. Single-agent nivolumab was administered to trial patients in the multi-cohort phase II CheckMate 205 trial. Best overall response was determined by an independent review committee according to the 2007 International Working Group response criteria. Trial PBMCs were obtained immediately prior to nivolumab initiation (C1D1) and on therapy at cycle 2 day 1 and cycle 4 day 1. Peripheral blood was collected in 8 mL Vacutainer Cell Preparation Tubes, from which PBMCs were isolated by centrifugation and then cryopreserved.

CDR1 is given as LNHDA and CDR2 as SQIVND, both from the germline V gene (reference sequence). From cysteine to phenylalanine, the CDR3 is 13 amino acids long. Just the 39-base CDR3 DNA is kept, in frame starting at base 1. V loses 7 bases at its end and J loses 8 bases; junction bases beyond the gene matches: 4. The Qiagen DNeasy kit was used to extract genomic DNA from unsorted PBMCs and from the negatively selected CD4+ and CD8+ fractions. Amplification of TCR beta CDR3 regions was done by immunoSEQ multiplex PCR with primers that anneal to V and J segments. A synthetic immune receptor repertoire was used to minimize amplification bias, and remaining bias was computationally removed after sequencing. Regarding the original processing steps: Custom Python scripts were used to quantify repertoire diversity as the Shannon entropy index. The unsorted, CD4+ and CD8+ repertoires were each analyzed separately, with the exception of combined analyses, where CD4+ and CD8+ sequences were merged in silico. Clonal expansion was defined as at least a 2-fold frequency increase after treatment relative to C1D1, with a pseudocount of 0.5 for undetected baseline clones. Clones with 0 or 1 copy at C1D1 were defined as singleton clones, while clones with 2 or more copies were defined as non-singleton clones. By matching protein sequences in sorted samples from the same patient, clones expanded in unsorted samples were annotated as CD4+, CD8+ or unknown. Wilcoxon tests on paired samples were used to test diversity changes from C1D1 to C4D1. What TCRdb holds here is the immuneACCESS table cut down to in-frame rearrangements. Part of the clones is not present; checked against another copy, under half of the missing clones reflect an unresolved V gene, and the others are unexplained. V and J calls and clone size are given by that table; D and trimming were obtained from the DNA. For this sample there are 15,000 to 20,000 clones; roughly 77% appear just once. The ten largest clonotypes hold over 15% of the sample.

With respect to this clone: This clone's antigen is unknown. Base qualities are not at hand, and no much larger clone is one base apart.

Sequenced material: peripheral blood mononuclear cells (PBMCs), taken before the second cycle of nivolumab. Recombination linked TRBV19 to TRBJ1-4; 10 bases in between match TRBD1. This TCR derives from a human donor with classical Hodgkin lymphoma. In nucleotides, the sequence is TGTGCCAGTACGACAGGGGGCAAGGAAAAACTGTTTTTT. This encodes CASTTGGKEKLFF.